The text below deals with one TCR beta chain. The antigen this receptor binds is unknown. Within one base of it there is no much larger clone, and no base qualities were kept. The sample comes from a study of T-cell memory formation after mild COVID-19 (dated by TCRdb to the early 2020s). Some background on the complete study: TCR sequence clusters from the two donors were found to be largely donor specific. T-cell clones expanding and contracting after mild COVID-19 in a couple of donors were tracked by longitudinal TCRalpha and TCRbeta repertoire sequencing. Two young, previously healthy adult volunteers, one female and one male, were included in the cohort. The paper as a whole reports these results and caveats: Clones that contracted from day 15 to 85 showed balanced CD4/CD8 phenotypes, whereas a second wave of clones that expanded from day 15 to 37 leaned towards CD4+. The second-wave clones that peaked on day 37 were not confirmed to be SARS-CoV-2 specific. The study included only a couple of mild cases, and larger cohorts that include severe cases with pre-infection samples were judged to be necessary. Some responding clones were found in pre-infection memory, which suggests that pre-existing cross-reactive memory T cells took part in the SARS-CoV-2 response. Contracting CD4+ clones were located mainly in the CM and EM memory subsets, whereas CD8+ clones were found to be enriched in EMRA.

Trimming removed 8 bases from V and 15 bases from J, leaving 17 bases between the germline ends. The CDR3 runs 11 amino acids, cysteine and phenylalanine included. Kept here is only the CDR3 DNA, which spans 33 bases and is read in frame from base 1. According to the germline V gene, CDR1 reads SNHLY and CDR2 reads FYNNEI. Ficoll-Paque density gradient centrifugation was the method used to isolate PBMCs. The data were produced on an Illumina NovaSeq 6000. Using 5'RACE with constant-segment primers, TCRalpha and TCRbeta cDNA libraries were constructed, with sample barcodes and unique molecular identifiers added in the process. Trizol reagent was used to extract RNA from every sample. Library amplification was performed in two PCR steps, and a second sample barcode and Illumina TruSeq adapters were introduced in the second step. Sequencing of libraries was performed on an Illumina NovaSeq with 2 x 150 bp paired-end reads. The published analysis was carried out like this. The reads were demultiplexed and collapsed into UMI-guided consensus sequences using migec v1.2.7. With mixcr v2.1.11, UMI consensuses were aligned to TRA and TRB V and J templates and assembled into clonotypes. A clonotype was counted as expanded or contracted only if both edgeR and NoisET called the change significant, with noise models trained on biological replicates. For edgeR calls, a false discovery rate-adjusted p below 0.01 and a log2 fold-change threshold of 1 were applied. PCA with hierarchical clustering of max-normalized trajectories of the 1000 most abundant clonotypes was used as exploratory dynamics analysis. Each responding clone was given a CD4 or CD8 phenotype based on the CD4+ and CD8+ repertoires, which had been sequenced separately. The public sequencing data were trimmed at Q25 with fastp and processed into clonotypes with MiXCR by TCRdb, which kept only in-frame beta chains. CDR3 protein sequences are deduplicated, and each keeps its most common genes and DNA. The V and J calls reflect TCRdb's pipeline rather than the authors' work. The sample table holds roughly 110,000 distinct CDR3 sequences, of which 13% to 15% were seen once. Of the sample, about 39% is held by the ten largest clones.

This chain joins TRBV2 to TRBJ2-1; tentative D gene TRBD2, with 5 bases matching. What was sequenced was PBMCs or a T cell subset sorted from them (not recorded which). This receptor was taken from a man younger than 35 who had mild COVID-19 (a few samples of this study predate the infection). The sample titles of this study are shuffled in the database, so cell type and time point are left out; the donor was told from shared clones. The CDR3: CASSPPTRWFF. The base sequence is TGTGCCAGCTCCCCCCCAACTAGATGGTTCTTC.